Shown below are 21 T cell receptor beta chains from a single sample sequenced in a study of blood T cells in healthy people across ages. It was with a sample-barcoded 5' primer and a J-beta primer mix that a second PCR of about 7 to 12 cycles was run. TCRdb reanalysed the 5' RACE reads using MiXCR and keeps one entry per CDR3 protein. Counted here are 850,000 or so distinct CDR3 sequences, about 30% occurring once; the ten biggest clones make up roughly a sixth. Sequenced: blood. The origin of the receptors is a woman older than 75 in good health.

J is TRBJ2-7 and V is TRBV29-1, with TRBD2 matching 7 bases. CDR3 size: 15 residues. V gave up 0 bases and J gave up 10 bases; unmatched junction bases: 15. Germline V gene data show CDR1 as SQVTM and CDR2 as ANQGSEA. Here the CDR3 DNA reads TGCAGCGTTGAAGATCTATCGCTCCGGGGGGAGCCCCAGTACTTC. Protein sequence: CSVEDLSLRGEPQYF.

At least ten counts were recorded for this clonotype. The V and J genes are TRBV10-3 and TRBJ2-1; 9 positions match TRBD1. The V gene end was trimmed by 6 bases and the J gene end by 9 bases; junction bases not matched to a gene: 12. CDR3 size: 15 residues. The V gene's germline CDR1 is ENHRY and CDR2 SYGVKD. The CDR3 loop is CAIRRRTGDISEQFF. CDR3 sequence (DNA): TGTGCCATCAGGAGGAGGACAGGGGATATTTCTGAGCAGTTCTTC.

The chain has TRBV12-3 or TRBV12-4 and TRBJ2-5; no reliable D call. The CDR3 runs 15 residues. V gave up 7 bases and J gave up 11 bases, with 26 bases separating them. The CDR3 spells CASTFGPAPPGEQYF. As DNA, the CDR3 is TGTGCCAGCACCTTTGGGCCCGCCCCTCCTGGTGAGCAGTACTTC.

The chain is built from TRBV12-3 or TRBV12-4 and TRBJ2-3, with D possibly TRBD2 on 6 matching bases. V shed 5 bases and J shed 0 bases, with 15 bases lying between them. This CDR3 has 16 amino acids. CDR3 amino acids: CASSNQLALSTDTQYF. The CDR3 coding sequence is TGTGCCAGCAGTAACCAGCTAGCGTTGAGCACAGATACGCAGTATTTT.

This clonotype came up many times. The chain recombines TRBV7-2 with TRBJ1-4, with TRBD1 identical over 8 bases. Germline assignment: CDR1 SGHTA and CDR2 FQGNSA. Losses at the gene ends were 5 bases for V and 8 bases for J; bases not matched to a gene: 10. This CDR3 contains 15 residues. The CDR3 spells CASSRGTGGWEKLFF. DNA of the CDR3: TGTGCCAGCAGCAGAGGGACAGGCGGTTGGGAAAAACTGTTTTTT. Supplemented by reference TRBV7-2 and TRBJ1-4, the full variable domain reads GAGVSQSPSNKVTEKGKDVELRCDPISGHTALYWYRQSLGQGLEFLIYFQGNSAPDKSGLPSDRFSAERTGGSVSTLTIQRTQQEDSAVYLCASSRGTGGWEKLFFGSGTQLSVL.

The rearrangement uses TRBV9 and TRBJ2-3; D is perhaps TRBD2 (7 bases). This CDR3 is built from 15 residues. Between the trimmed V and J ends, which lost 0 bases and 7 bases, there was a span of 15 bases. Germline assignment: CDR1 SGDLS and CDR2 YYNGEE. CDR3 nucleotides: TGTGCCAGCAGCGTAGGGGGGGGCGGCTCGAATACGCAGTATTTT. Its protein product is CASSVGGGGSNTQYF.

V is TRBV5-1 and J is TRBJ2-5; D gene uncertain. The CDR3 length is 14 residues. Trimming pared 9 bases from V and 2 bases from J, leaving 17 bases between. CDR1 is SGHRS, CDR2 YFSETQ, per germline. As DNA, the CDR3 is TGCGCCAACAGTGGACCTTACAGTCAAGAGACCCAGTACTTC. Translation: CANSGPYSQETQYF.

This sequence joins TRBV3-1 and TRBJ1-5; D is ambiguous. The V and J ends lost 6 bases and 5 bases respectively, with 11 bases between them. Germline-derived CDR1 and CDR2 are LGHDT and YNNKEL (reference sequence). There are 13 residues in the CDR3. Here the CDR3 DNA reads TGTGCCAGCAGTCTGACCCACGATCAGCCCCAGCATTTT. Its translation: CASSLTHDQPQHF. Variable domain in full (rest from reference TRBV3-1 and TRBJ1-5): DTAVSQTPKYLVTQMGNDKSIKCEQNLGHDTMYWYKQDSKKFLKIMFSYNNKELIINETVPNRFSPKSPDKAHLNLHINSLELGDSAVYFCASSLTHDQPQHFGDGTRLSIL.

This clonotype was seen ten or more times. The rearrangement uses TRBV5-5 and TRBJ1-6; D uncertain. Trimming cost V 0 bases and J 6 bases, with 7 bases left between them. The CDR3 totals 14 residues. Per the germline V gene, CDR1 is SGHKS and CDR2 is YYEKEE (reference sequence). The CDR3 DNA reads TGTGCCAGCAGCTTGGCTAGGCCTAATTCACCCCTCCACTTT. Protein sequence: CASSLARPNSPLHF.

Comment on this clonotype: A read error is possible here, since a much larger clone lies one base away. The CDR3 is CAGSAWADSYNEQFF. Here the CDR3 DNA reads TGTGCCGGCAGCGCGTGGGCTGATTCCTACAATGAGCAGTTCTTC. The V call is TRBV9, the J call TRBJ2-1; D gene ambiguous. Germline V lookup: CDR1 SGDLS, CDR2 YYNGEE. The CDR3 covers 15 residues.

This clonotype was recorded many times. The V gene is TRBV15, the J gene TRBJ2-5; 7 bases line up with TRBD2. This CDR3 is 15 amino acids long. Germline CDR1 reads LNHNV; CDR2 reads YYDKDF (reference sequence). V was pared by 9 bases and J by 0 bases, with 10 bases of the junction left unmatched. Written as DNA, the CDR3 is TGTGCCACGGGGGGGGAGACATCTTACCAAGAGACCCAGTACTTC. This translates into CATGGETSYQETQYF.

This clonotype has a handful of counts. The chain joins TRBV25-1 to TRBJ1-2, with D possibly matching TRBD1 (5 bases). Germline V CDR1 and CDR2: MGHDK, SYGVNS. This CDR3 is 14 amino acids long. V lost 2 bases and J 7 bases, leaving 14 bases between the germline ends. The CDR3 DNA is TGTGCCAGCAGTGAAGGGGGGGTCCGGGGTGGCTACACCTTC. It encodes CASSEGGVRGGYTF.

The J gene is TRBJ2-2, the V gene TRBV12-3 or TRBV12-4; no clear D gene. The CDR3 is made up of 15 amino acids. The V end lost 7 bases, the J end lost 1 base, and 13 bases lay between the germline ends. CDR3 residues: CASIRTPKNTGELFF. Here the CDR3 DNA reads TGTGCCAGCATCAGAACTCCCAAGAACACCGGGGAGCTGTTTTTT.

This clonotype came up many times. V is TRBV5-5 and J is TRBJ2-7; D is perhaps TRBD2 (6 bases). This CDR3 has 20 residues. The V end lost 4 bases, the J end lost 2 bases, and 31 bases lay between the germline ends. Germline CDR1 SGHKS, CDR2 YYEKEE (reference sequence). The CDR3 sequence is CASSLRGGRNIKGPAYEQYF. CDR3 sequence (DNA): TGTGCCAGCAGCCTTCGGGGAGGCAGGAACATCAAGGGGCCTGCCTACGAGCAGTACTTC.

This clonotype was recorded a few times. A read error may account for a junction end that differs from germline. The rearrangement joins TRBV2 to TRBJ2-7; TRBD1 is a possible D gene (6 bases). This CDR3 has 13 amino acids. The germline CDR1 and CDR2 sequences are SNHLY and FYNNEI. In DNA, the CDR3 is TGTGCCGGCAGTGGGGACATTTCCTACGAGCAGTACTTC. Residues: CAGSGDISYEQYF.

The chain is built from TRBV6-2 or TRBV6-3 and TRBJ1-5, with 7 nucleotides matching TRBD1. The CDR3 runs 17 residues. With V trimmed by 5 bases and J by 1 base, 11 bases remained unmatched. CDR1 is MNHEY and CDR2 is SVGEGT in the germline V gene. The CDR3 is CASSPPQDRWSNQPQHF. The CDR3 nucleotides are TGTGCCAGCAGTCCCCCTCAGGACAGGTGGAGCAATCAGCCCCAGCATTTT.

V and J are TRBV7-3 and TRBJ2-1, with D tentatively TRBD2 (6 bases). This CDR3 has 15 residues. V was cut by 2 bases and J by 7 bases, with 15 bases left in between. CDR1 is SGHTA and CDR2 is FQGTGA in the germline V gene. The CDR3 DNA reads as TGTGCCAGCAGCTTAGAGCGGGCCATGGTAAATGAGCAGTTCTTC. Translation: CASSLERAMVNEQFF.

On this clonotype itself: Sequence at one end of the junction differs from germline and may be a read error. The rearrangement joins TRBV12-3 or TRBV12-4 to TRBJ2-3, with D possibly being TRBD1 or TRBD2 (5 bases each). The CDR3 has 17 residues. The CDR3 reads CASSLGGPRGIGDAQYF. CDR3 coding DNA: TGTGCCAGCAGTTTAGGGGGCCCCCGGGGAATAGGAGATGCGCAGTATTTT.

This clonotype has only a few counts. This chain uses TRBV5-1 with TRBJ2-1; D gene ambiguous. CDR1 is SGHRS, CDR2 YFSETQ, per germline. This CDR3 comprises 14 residues. V was cut by 2 bases and J by 8 bases, with 14 bases left in between. The CDR3 region is CASSLGRAPDEQFF. The CDR3 region has the DNA TGCGCCAGCAGCTTAGGACGGGCCCCCGATGAGCAGTTCTTC.

The rearrangement links TRBV27 to TRBJ2-6; no reliable D call. Looked up from germline, CDR1 is MNHEY and CDR2 is SMNVEV (reference sequence). The CDR3 is 16 amino acids. Trimming left V 0 bases short and J 2 bases short, with 8 bases between. The CDR3 sequence: CASSLSGLAGANVLTF. The CDR3 coding sequence is TGTGCCAGCAGTTTATCCGGGCTGGCTGGGGCCAACGTCCTGACTTTC.

This clonotype has a count of ten or more. The chain carries TRBV24-1 and TRBJ2-1, with 7 positions matching TRBD2. CDR1 KGHDR and CDR2 SFDVKD come from the germline V gene. The CDR3 covers 13 residues. After removal of 9 bases from V and 6 bases from J, the junction contained 7 bases not matched to a gene. The CDR3 is CATGTGGPNEQFF. The CDR3 DNA is TGTGCCACCGGGACGGGGGGACCCAATGAGCAGTTCTTC.